One and the same sample provided the 8 T cell receptor beta chains below, sequenced in a study of control samples from healthy donors and cancer patients. Assay used: immunoSEQ multiplex PCR; TCRdb lists only in-frame clones, some missing. The sample has some 45,000 clones, over 65% seen once. Sequencing used blood. The source is a man aged 60 to 69 in good health.

The chain carries TRBV29-1 and TRBJ2-7, with D perhaps TRBD1 (6 bases). The CDR3 is made up of 14 amino acids. Germline V gives CDR1 SQVTM, CDR2 ANQGSEA. V shed 7 bases and J shed 5 bases, with 21 bases lying between them. The CDR3 loop is CSAVLGHPLDEQYF. The CDR3 region has the DNA TGCAGCGCTGTCCTGGGACACCCTCTTGACGAGCAGTACTTC.

This clone was counted a single time. The gene calls are TRBV11-2 and TRBJ1-2, with D unclear. With 1 base removed from V and 5 bases from J, the gap between germline ends came to 14 bases. Germline V gene sequence: CDR1 SGHAT, CDR2 FQNNGV. The CDR3 runs to 15 residues. Here the CDR3 reads CASSLVSGFGYGYTF. The CDR3 region has the DNA TGTGCCAGCAGCTTAGTTTCAGGATTTGGGTATGGCTACACCTTC.

The chain recombines TRBV6-5 with TRBJ2-2; D possibly corresponds to TRBD2 (5 bases). The V gene lost 11 bases and the J gene lost 2 bases, with 9 bases spanning the gap. The germline V gene encodes CDR1 MNHEY and CDR2 SVGAGI. The CDR3 is made up of 12 amino acids. CDR3 nucleotide sequence: TGTGCCGCTCGGGGAAACACCGGGGAGCTGTTTTTT. Protein product: CAARGNTGELFF.

On this clone: Germline and junction disagree at one end, which may indicate a read error. The same CDR3 can be traced to other DNA sequences in this sample. The chain carries TRBV6-5 and TRBJ1-1; perhaps TRBD1 as D (6 bases). Germline V gene lookup returns CDR1 MNHEY and CDR2 SVGAGI. The length of the CDR3 is 14 residues. CDR3 in DNA: TGTGCCAGCAGCTACTCAGCGCGGGGGGGCGAGTCTTTCTTT. Translating gives CASSYSARGGESFF.

This clone is a singleton in its sample. The V gene is TRBV30, the J gene TRBJ1-1; D is possibly TRBD1 (5 bases). V was trimmed by 1 base and J by 1 base, leaving 13 bases between them. Germline V gene sequence: CDR1 GTSNPN, CDR2 SVGIG (reference sequence). The CDR3 sequence is 15 residues long. The CDR3 protein is CAWSATGRRNTEAFF. Here the CDR3 DNA reads TGTGCCTGGAGTGCAACGGGACGGAGGAACACTGAAGCTTTCTTT.

The chain has TRBV14 and TRBJ2-3; D is perhaps TRBD2 (5 bases). Trimming pared 0 bases from V and 2 bases from J, leaving 9 bases between. This CDR3 is 15 amino acids long. The germline gives CDR1 SGHDN, CDR2 FVKESK. In DNA form, the CDR3 reads TGTGCCAGCAGCCAAGAAGGCGGGCCCACAGATACGCAGTATTTT. As protein: CASSQEGGPTDTQYF. The whole variable domain, remainder taken from reference TRBV14 and TRBJ2-3, is EAGVTQFPSHSVIEKGQTVTLRCDPISGHDNLYWYRRVMGKEIKFLLHFVKESKQDESGMPNNRFLAERTGGTYSTLKVQPAELEDSGVYFCASSQEGGPTDTQYFGPGTRLTVL.

The chain has TRBV5-1 and TRBJ2-5; a possible D gene is TRBD1 (5 bases). CDR3 size: 14 residues. Trimming pared 4 bases from V and 7 bases from J, leaving 17 bases between. The germline CDR1 and CDR2 sequences are SGHRS and YFSETQ. The CDR3 reads CASSQTPQGGTQYF. CDR3 nucleotide sequence: TGCGCCAGCAGCCAAACCCCCCAGGGCGGGACCCAGTACTTC.

The chain recombines TRBV7-9 with TRBJ1-1, with D perhaps matching TRBD1 (6 bases). Germline values: CDR1 SEHNR, CDR2 FQNEAQ (reference sequence). Trimming pared 5 bases from V and 2 bases from J, leaving 15 bases between. The length of the CDR3 is 15 residues. CDR3 in DNA: TGTGCCAGCAGCCCGAGGGCAGGGGTTAACACTGAAGCTTTCTTT. This translates into CASSPRAGVNTEAFF. The full variable domain, with the rest looked up from reference TRBV7-9 and TRBJ1-1, is DTGVSQNPRHKITKRGQNVTFRCDPISEHNRLYWYRQTLGQGPEFLTYFQNEAQLEKSRLLSDRFSAERPKGSFSTLEIQRTEQGDSAMYLCASSPRAGVNTEAFFGQGTRLTVV.